Listed below are T cell receptor beta chains from one sample, sequenced in a study of response to subunit inactivated influenza vaccine. TCRdb re-called the RT-PCR reads with MiXCR, one entry per CDR3 protein. The sample comprises 500,000 to 550,000 distinct CDR3 sequences, approximately 7.2% of which are singletons, and 10% to 15% rests with the top ten. The source material was PBMCs from blood, sampled less than 30 months after vaccination. The origin of the receptors is a man aged 50 to 69 who received an inactivated influenza vaccine. Each CDR3 is given with its conserved first and last residue. A D gene is named only where the DNA matches it firmly. Rows give clone size only sometimes, using once, few, many, or a class for an expanded clone.

clone_size: many; d_call: NA; j_call: TRBJ2-1; v_call: TRBV4-3; cdr3_nt: TGCGCCAGCAGCAACAAGATCGGAACCCGAGATACCAATGAGCAGTTCTTC; cdr3_aa: CASSNKIGTRDTNEQFF
clone_size: NA; d_call: NA; j_call: TRBJ1-5; v_call: TRBV4-2; cdr3_nt: TGTGCCAGCAGCCAAGAGTGGGGGCGTCAGCCCCAGCATTTT; cdr3_aa: CASSQEWGRQPQHF
clone_size: many; d_call: TRBD2; j_call: TRBJ2-1; v_call: TRBV10-3; cdr3_nt: TGTGCCATCAGTTCACTAGCGGACAATGAGCAGTTCTTC; cdr3_aa: CAISSLADNEQFF
clone_size: few; d_call: TRBD2; j_call: TRBJ2-3; v_call: TRBV7-3; cdr3_nt: TGTGCCAGCAGCGATAGCGGGAGGGCCGGATCGAATACGCAGTATTTT; cdr3_aa: CASSDSGRAGSNTQYF
clone_size: many; d_call: TRBD2; j_call: TRBJ2-7; v_call: TRBV11-2; cdr3_nt: TGTGCCAGCAGCCCCACTAGCGGGGTTCGCTACGAGCAGTACTTC; cdr3_aa: CASSPTSGVRYEQYF
clone_size: few; d_call: NA; j_call: TRBJ2-1; v_call: TRBV7-9; cdr3_nt: TGTGCCAGCAGCGCATTAGTGAGCTCCTACAATGAGCAGTTCTTC; cdr3_aa: CASSALVSSYNEQFF
clone_size: few; d_call: NA; j_call: TRBJ2-3; v_call: TRBV15; cdr3_nt: TGTGCCACCAGTACGATAAAGCGTATCACAGATACGCAGTATTTT; cdr3_aa: CATSTIKRITDTQYF
clone_size: many; d_call: NA; j_call: TRBJ2-7; v_call: TRBV4-2; cdr3_nt: TGTGCCAGCAGCCAAGAGAGGACGGCGGCGAGCTACGAGCAGTACTTC; cdr3_aa: CASSQERTAASYEQYF
clone_size: few; d_call: TRBD1; j_call: TRBJ2-1; v_call: TRBV20-1; cdr3_nt: TGCAGTGCTAGAGCTCCAGGGGGCTCCTACAATGAGCAGTTCTTC; cdr3_aa: CSARAPGGSYNEQFF
clone_size: NA; d_call: TRBD2; j_call: TRBJ2-1; v_call: TRBV12-3/TRBV12-4; cdr3_nt: TGTGCCAGCAGTTTCTGGACTAGCGGTACTTACAATGAGCAGTTCTTC; cdr3_aa: CASSFWTSGTYNEQFF
clone_size: NA; d_call: NA; j_call: TRBJ1-1; v_call: TRBV20-1; cdr3_nt: TGCAGTGCTAGAGATCACCTTATGGTTGAAGCTTTCTTT; cdr3_aa: CSARDHLMVEAFF
clone_size: NA; d_call: NA; j_call: TRBJ2-1; v_call: TRBV3-1; cdr3_nt: TGTGCCAGCAGCCCCGCCTGGGCGGGAGAGCAGTTCTTC; cdr3_aa: CASSPAWAGEQFF
clone_size: few; d_call: TRBD2; j_call: TRBJ2-1; v_call: TRBV2; cdr3_nt: TGTGCCAGCAGTGACCTCGGGCTAGCGGGAGGCGGGGACAATGAGCAGTTCTTC; cdr3_aa: CASSDLGLAGGGDNEQFF
clone_size: few; d_call: TRBD2; j_call: TRBJ2-4; v_call: TRBV20-1; cdr3_nt: TGCAGTGCTAGGAGTAGCGGGAGAGGAGGAGCCAAAAACATTCAGTACTTC; cdr3_aa: CSARSSGRGGAKNIQYF
clone_size: NA; d_call: NA; j_call: TRBJ2-3; v_call: TRBV7-9; cdr3_nt: TGTGCCAGCAGCTCCAACCGGGGGCCCCTCAGCACAGATACGCAGTATTTT; cdr3_aa: CASSSNRGPLSTDTQYF
clone_size: few; d_call: NA; j_call: TRBJ1-1; v_call: TRBV5-1; cdr3_nt: TGCGCCAGCAGCTGGCAGCGAAACACTGAAGCTTTCTTT; cdr3_aa: CASSWQRNTEAFF
clone_size: NA; d_call: NA; j_call: TRBJ2-5; v_call: TRBV18; cdr3_nt: TGTGCCAGCTCACCTACAAGGGACCAAGAGACCCAGTACTTC; cdr3_aa: CASSPTRDQETQYF
clone_size: many; d_call: NA; j_call: TRBJ1-1; v_call: TRBV3-1; cdr3_nt: TGTGCCAGCAGCCAAGGGGGCCGCTGGCTCTCAGAGAGGGTGAACACTGAAGCTTTCTTT; cdr3_aa: CASSQGGRWLSERVNTEAFF
clone_size: many; d_call: TRBD2; j_call: TRBJ2-1; v_call: TRBV20-1; cdr3_nt: TGCAGTGCTAGAGTAGCGGGAGGGCCCTCAAATGAGCAGTTCTTC; cdr3_aa: CSARVAGGPSNEQFF
clone_size: few; d_call: TRBD2; j_call: TRBJ2-7; v_call: TRBV29-1; cdr3_nt: TGCAGCGTTGTAGGGGCTAGCGGGAGGGAGCAGTACTTC; cdr3_aa: CSVVGASGREQYF
clone_size: NA; d_call: TRBD1; j_call: TRBJ2-7; v_call: TRBV10-3; cdr3_nt: TGTGCCATCGGTACAGGGGGCGTACGGTCCTACGAGCAGTACTTC; cdr3_aa: CAIGTGGVRSYEQYF
clone_size: few; d_call: NA; j_call: TRBJ1-4; v_call: TRBV4-1; cdr3_nt: TGCGCCAGCAGCCAAGAAAGCGGAGGAGGTCTTCTGTTTTTT; cdr3_aa: CASSQESGGGLLFF